This T cell receptor beta chain was retrieved from a study of Ad26.COV2.S vaccination and SARS-CoV-2 variants. Study-level findings and limits: Vaccinees showed greater spike-specific TCR breadth than placebo recipients. Breadth of non-spike TCRs did not differ between vaccinees and placebo recipients.

The CDR3 extends over 15 amino acids. Germline V gives CDR1 LGHNA, CDR2 YSLEER. Trimming removed 1 base at V and 4 bases at J, with 13 bases between. Produced via immunoSEQ multiplex PCR; TCRdb's table is partial and in-frame only. The table lists 250,000 to 300,000 clones, around 87% of them singletons. Treatment noted: roughly 18 received Ad26.COV2.S at low or high dose, single or two shots; 5 received placebo; per-sample allocation not given. Sampling happened 63 days after the first vaccine or placebo injection. Within Boston, the person who donated was an adult of 18-55 years. Spike of the Wuhan-strain SARS-CoV-2 was expressed by an Ad26 vector, which formed the vaccine. A word on this clone: Antigen unknown.

The clonotype was recovered from a person between 18 and 59 years old who received the Ad26.COV2.S COVID-19 vaccine or a placebo. This specimen consisted of peripheral blood, obtained in a trial of Ad26.COV2.S vaccine versus placebo. This chain connects TRBV4-3 to TRBJ1-2, with D unclear. CDR3 in DNA: TGCGCCAGCAGCCAAGGGCTAGGGATCGGCTATGGCTACACCTTC. It yields the protein CASSQGLGIGYGYTF.